This passage covers 18 T cell receptor beta chains from one sample sequenced in a study of T-cell reconstitution after alpha-beta-depleted transplantation in children. Unique molecular identifiers were incorporated into the prepared TCRbeta library. TCRdb reprocessed the PCR reads with MiXCR, giving one entry per CDR3 protein. The sample contains 580,000 or so distinct CDR3 sequences, under 30% of which appear only once. Sequencing was performed on PBMCs, mostly from graft donor cells, taken 360 days after TCRalphabeta/CD19-depleted stem cell transplant. The receptors come from a boy younger than two who had a stem cell transplant for acute myeloid leukemia, so the T cells may come from the graft donor.

The table lists this clonotype with many counts. The genes are TRBV4-1 and TRBJ2-1, with D possibly matching TRBD2 (7 bases). Trimming stripped 4 bases from V and 4 bases from J, with 14 bases between. CDR3 size: 15 residues. Germline loops: CDR1 MGHRA, CDR2 YSYEKL. CDR3: CASSPGGPFYNEQFF. Here the CDR3 DNA reads TGCGCCAGCAGCCCCGGGGGGCCTTTTTACAATGAGCAGTTCTTC.

V usage is TRBV25-1 and J usage is TRBJ2-2, with a tentative D call TRBD2 (6 bases). The CDR3 is 12 residues long. The germline V gene encodes CDR1 MGHDK and CDR2 SYGVNS. The V end lost 11 bases, the J end lost 4 bases, and 11 bases lay between the germline ends. The CDR3 coding sequence is TGTGCCGTGGGGACTTCCACCGGGGAGCTGTTTTTT. This sequence encodes CAVGTSTGELFF.

In DNA, the CDR3 is TGTGCCAGCAGCAAGGTGAGCTCCTACGTGCAGTACGTC. Encoded protein: CASSKVSSYVQYV. The chain carries TRBV6-4 and TRBJ2-7; unclear D gene. This CDR3 spans 13 amino acids. Germline values: CDR1 MRHNA, CDR2 SNTAGT.

This clonotype was detected only a few times. The chain couples TRBV5-1 to TRBJ2-5; TRBD1 aligns across 10 bases. Germline trimming cut 4 bases from V and 6 bases from J; bases unmatched to any gene: 6. Germline lookup yields CDR1 SGHRS and CDR2 YFSETQ. The CDR3 runs to 14 residues. CDR3 amino acids: CASSGPGQGKTQYF. The DNA of the CDR3 is TGCGCCAGCAGCGGACCGGGACAGGGGAAGACCCAGTACTTC.

This clonotype was seen ten or more times. The V gene is TRBV12-3 or TRBV12-4, the J gene TRBJ1-3, with D unclear. The CDR3 runs 18 residues. With 6 bases removed from V and 3 bases from J, the gap between germline ends came to 24 bases. The CDR3 DNA reads TGTGCCAGCAGGGCCTGGACCGCACGTCCGAGAAGTGGAAACACCATATATTTT. This codes for CASRAWTARPRSGNTIYF.

This clonotype was counted many times. J is TRBJ1-5 and V is TRBV28; D unresolved. The CDR3 is 12 residues long. Trimming shortened V by 2 bases and J by 9 bases, and 8 bases separated the two germline ends. Germline loops: CDR1 MDHEN, CDR2 SYDVKM. CDR3 coding DNA: TGTGCCAGCAGTTTAGAAGAGGGGCCCCAGCATTTT. This sequence encodes CASSLEEGPQHF.

The V and J genes are TRBV5-1 and TRBJ2-7; maybe TRBD2 (6 bases). The germline gives CDR1 SGHRS, CDR2 YFSETQ. Trimming took 3 bases from V and 1 from J, leaving 17 bases between them. CDR3 length: 16 residues. CDR3 nucleotide sequence: TGCGCCAGCAGCTCCACCCGGGACTCCAGTTCCTACGAGCAGTACTTC. It translates to CASSSTRDSSSYEQYF.

This chain links TRBV6-1 with TRBJ2-3; 8 bases agree with TRBD1. The CDR3 runs to 16 residues. The J segment lost 0 bases and the V segment lost 4 bases, leaving 6 bases of the junction unmatched. Germline loops: CDR1 MNHNS, CDR2 SASEGT. This chain's CDR3 is CASSARGLESTDTQYF. In nucleotides, the CDR3 is TGTGCCAGCAGTGCCAGGGGGCTTGAAAGCACAGATACGCAGTATTTT.

This clonotype has only a few counts. V is TRBV6-5 and J is TRBJ1-5; TRBD1 matches 11 bases. The germline CDR1 and CDR2 sequences are MNHEY and SVGAGI. CDR3 length equals 16 residues. The junction had 8 bases not matched to a gene; V was cut back by 4 bases and J by 6 bases. Here the CDR3 reads CASSLHGQGASQPQHF. In DNA form, the CDR3 reads TGTGCCAGCAGTTTACACGGACAGGGGGCTAGTCAGCCCCAGCATTTT.

The chain combines TRBV15 with TRBJ2-1; D uncertain. The CDR3 length is 14 residues. Trimming pared 5 bases from V and 8 bases from J, leaving 16 bases between. CDR1 is LNHNV and CDR2 is YYDKDF in the germline V gene (reference sequence). The CDR3 spells CATSAGTTGHEQFF. The CDR3, as DNA: TGTGCCACCAGCGCAGGCACTACCGGCCATGAGCAGTTCTTC.

This clonotype was recorded at least ten times. This chain connects TRBV29-1 to TRBJ1-1; D may be TRBD1 (6 bases). This CDR3 comprises 12 residues. The germline gives CDR1 SQVTM, CDR2 ANQGSEA. Trimming pared 6 bases from V and 8 bases from J, leaving 16 bases between. CDR3 in DNA: TGCAGCGTGGGACACGGGCAAGGGGAAGCTTTCTTT. Its translation is CSVGHGQGEAFF. Complete variable domain (other parts from reference TRBV29-1 and TRBJ1-1): SAVISQKPSRDICQRGTSLTIQCQVDSQVTMMFWYRQQPGQSLTLIATANQGSEATYESGFVIDKFPISRPNLTFSTLTVSNMSPEDSSIYLCSVGHGQGEAFFGQGTRLTVV.

The CDR3 nucleotides are TGTGCCAGCAGCCAGGACCGGGTGGGCTACGAGCAGTACTTC. It codes for CASSQDRVGYEQYF. The chain joins TRBV7-2 to TRBJ2-7; D is uncertain. The CDR3 runs to 14 residues. Germline CDR1 is SGHTA and CDR2 is FQGNSA. V lost 5 bases and J 3 bases, leaving 14 bases between the germline ends.

This clonotype was seen only a few times. The V and J genes are TRBV21-1 and TRBJ1-4; the tabulated D call, TRBD1, remains unverified against the DNA. TRBV21-1 constitutes a pseudogene. The CDR3 is made up of 16 amino acids. The CDR3 DNA sequence: TGTGCCAGCAGCAAAAGGTGGAAAGGGTCTGATGAAAAACTGTTTTTT. It translates to CASSKRWKGSDEKLFF.

The table lists this clonotype with a few counts. The chain recombines TRBV12-3 or TRBV12-4 with TRBJ2-5; 9 bases map to TRBD1. This CDR3 comprises 16 residues. Trimming removed 5 bases from V and 1 base from J; junction bases left unmatched: 8. CDR3 coding DNA: TGTGCCAGCAGTCCAGATGACAGGGGGGCCCAAGAGACCCAGTACTTC. As protein: CASSPDDRGAQETQYF.

The rearrangement joins TRBV9 to TRBJ1-4; D possibly corresponds to TRBD1 (5 bases). V shed 4 bases and J shed 0 bases, with 10 bases lying between them. Germline values: CDR1 SGDLS, CDR2 YYNGEE. The CDR3 is 15 residues long. CDR3 nucleotide sequence: TGTGCCAGCAGCCGAGGGACCTCAACTAATGAAAAACTGTTTTTT. Translation gives CASSRGTSTNEKLFF.

This clonotype was observed a few times. The V call is TRBV20-1, the J call TRBJ2-4; D might be TRBD2 (6 bases). Germline V gene data show CDR1 as DFQATT and CDR2 as SNEGSKA (reference sequence). The germline V and J ends were trimmed by 7 bases and 4 bases, with 8 bases remaining between them. This CDR3 is built from 11 residues. Written as DNA, the CDR3 is TGCAGTGGGGAGGCTAAAAACATTCAGTACTTC. Translated, it gives CSGEAKNIQYF.

The chain is built from TRBV7-2 and TRBJ2-5; a weak D match, TRBD1 (5 bases). Looked up from germline, CDR1 is SGHTA and CDR2 is FQGNSA. The length of the CDR3 is 14 residues. Trimming cost V 2 bases and J 1 base, with 8 bases left between them. As DNA, the CDR3 is TGTGCCAGCAGCTTACCAGGGATCCAAGAGACCCAGTACTTC. This encodes CASSLPGIQETQYF.

This clonotype was counted at least ten times. This chain links TRBV6-5 with TRBJ2-1, with 8 bases aligning to TRBD2. Losses at the gene ends were 6 bases for V and 10 bases for J; bases not matched to a gene: 5. CDR3 size: 12 residues. In germline, CDR1 is MNHEY, CDR2 SVGAGI. CDR3 DNA sequence: TGTGCCAGCAGACTAAGCGGGGGCGAGCAGTTCTTC. Its translation: CASRLSGGEQFF.